The rows below give T cell receptor beta chains drawn from one sample of a study of CD8 T cells in ankylosing spondylitis. TCRdb called the 5' RACE reads again in MiXCR, with one record for every CDR3 protein. The repertoire holds fewer than 250,000 distinct CDR3 sequences, with about 11% as singletons. The specimen sequenced was blood, either unsorted or a sorted T cell fraction (not recorded which). Source of these receptors: a male donor with ankylosing spondylitis or in good health (not recorded which). The CDR3 runs from the conserved cysteine through the conserved F or W. The D gene is left open where the match is weak. Only some rows state a clone size, as once, few, many or a class for expanded clones.

j_gene | d_gene | v_gene | abundance | CDR3aa | CDR3nt
TRBJ1-6 | . | TRBV7-2 | few | CASSFGLLASSYNSPLHF | TGTGCCAGCAGCTTCGGGCTTTTGGCCAGCTCCTATAATTCACCCCTCCACTTT
TRBJ1-5 | TRBD1 | TRBV12-3/TRBV12-4 | many | CASSSDAGTGDNQPQHF | TGTGCCAGCAGTTCAGATGCCGGGACAGGGGATAATCAGCCCCAGCATTTT
TRBJ2-1 | TRBD2 | TRBV12-3/TRBV12-4 | many | CASSLALVAGGGSSYNEQFF | TGTGCCAGCAGTTTAGCGCTGGTAGCGGGGGGCGGGAGCTCCTACAATGAGCAGTTCTTC
TRBJ2-1 | TRBD2 | TRBV27 | many | CASSLAGGRYNEQFF | TGTGCCAGCAGTTTGGCGGGGGGGCGGTACAATGAGCAGTTCTTC
TRBJ2-5 | TRBD2 | TRBV20-1 | many | CSTRSLAGPQETQYF | TGCAGTACTAGGTCGCTAGCGGGGCCCCAAGAGACCCAGTACTTC
TRBJ2-5 | . | TRBV3-1 | many | CASSQAHAAGYF | TGTGCCAGCAGCCAAGCCCACGCTGCGGGTTACTTC
TRBJ1-5 | . | TRBV20-1 | many | CSASPGEPQHF | TGCAGTGCGAGCCCCGGGGAGCCCCAGCATTTT
TRBJ1-1 | . | TRBV5-1 | many | CASSVDPSTEAFF | TGCGCCAGCAGCGTTGACCCGAGCACTGAAGCTTTCTTT
TRBJ1-1 | . | TRBV20-1 | many | CSARVVPGANTEAFF | TGCAGTGCTAGAGTCGTCCCAGGGGCGAACACTGAAGCTTTCTTT
TRBJ2-2 | . | TRBV6-2/TRBV6-3 | many | CASSPESGTVGGELFF | TGTGCCAGCAGCCCAGAGTCAGGGACGGTCGGCGGGGAGCTGTTTTTT
TRBJ2-7 | . | TRBV6-1 | . | CARTPPPGEGAEQYF | TGTGCCAGAACACCCCCACCCGGGGAGGGGGCCGAGCAGTACTTC
TRBJ2-5 | . | TRBV5-5 | many | CASSLSPGETQYF | TGTGCCAGCAGCTTGTCGCCGGGAGAGACCCAGTACTTC
TRBJ1-5 | . | TRBV6-1 | many | CASSDTDYQPQHF | TGTGCCAGCAGTGACACAGACTATCAGCCCCAGCATTTT
TRBJ1-4 | . | TRBV7-3 | many | CASSPGVTSNEKLFF | TGTGCCAGCAGTCCGGGTGTTACATCTAATGAAAAACTGTTTTTT
TRBJ1-2 | . | TRBV5-1 | many | CASNPGRREREWF | TGCGCCAGCAACCCTGGGAGAAGGGAAAGGGAGTGGTTC
TRBJ2-3 | TRBD1 | TRBV9 | . | CTSSKGQVRPDTQYF | TGTACCAGCAGCAAGGGACAGGTTCGGCCAGATACGCAGTATTTT
TRBJ2-1 | . | TRBV29-1 | many | CSVENGGNEQFF | TGCAGCGTTGAGAATGGGGGGAATGAGCAGTTCTTC